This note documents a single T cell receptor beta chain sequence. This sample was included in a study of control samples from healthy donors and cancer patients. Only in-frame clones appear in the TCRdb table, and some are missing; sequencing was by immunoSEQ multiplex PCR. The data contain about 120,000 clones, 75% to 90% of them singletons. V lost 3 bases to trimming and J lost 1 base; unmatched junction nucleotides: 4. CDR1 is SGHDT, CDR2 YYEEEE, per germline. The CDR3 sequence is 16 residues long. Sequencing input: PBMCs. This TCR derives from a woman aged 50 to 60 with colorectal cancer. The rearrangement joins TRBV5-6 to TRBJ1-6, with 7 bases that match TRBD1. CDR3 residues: CASSWGTESYNSPLHF. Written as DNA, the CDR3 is TGTGCCAGCAGCTGGGGGACAGAGTCCTATAATTCACCCCTCCACTTT.